This T cell receptor beta chain was observed in a study of T cell repertoires in cytomegalovirus infection. Study-level background: Signatures in public TCR beta sequences pointed to both CMV infection and matching HLA type.

Whole-study findings and limits: Summed public TCR beta family frequency identified CMV carriers bearing the relevant HLA. Dominant in the ex vivo response were TCR beta clonotypes restricted by HLA-C and specific for CMV.

TCRdb redid the calling of the reads with MiXCR, one entry per CDR3 protein. The data show approximately 750,000 distinct CDR3 sequences, with 35% seen just once and around 2.8% held by the top ten. Germline-derived CDR1 and CDR2 are WSHSY and SAAADI. The CDR3 totals 17 residues. The ends lost 3 bases at V and 0 bases at J; junction bases unmatched: 9. Points on this clonotype: What it recognizes is unknown.

What was sequenced was PBMCs. The chain carries TRBV10-2 and TRBJ2-3; TRBD2 agrees at 7 bases. The sequence derives from a human donor in good health (CMV status not recorded). Some clones in this sample may be carry-over from other donors' samples. CDR3 sequence: CASSEGAAGTSTDTQYF. CDR3 DNA sequence: TGCGCCAGCAGTGAAGGGGCAGCGGGGACTAGCACAGATACGCAGTATTTT.